This T cell receptor (beta chain) was sequenced for a study of Ad26.COV2.S vaccination and SARS-CoV-2 variants. Turning to the study itself: The vaccine Ad26.COV2.S was put into the muscle once, or twice with 56 days between. Overall study results and limits: Vaccine recipients had higher spike-specific TCR breadth than placebo recipients.

V shed 6 bases and J shed 4 bases, with 13 bases lying between them. CDR1 and CDR2 from the germline V gene are SGHRS and YFSETQ. The CDR3 has 14 amino acids. A remark on this clone: Its antigen is not identified.

Specified treatment: over 15 received Ad26.COV2.S at low or high dose, single or two shots; about 5 received placebo; per-sample allocation not given. Sampling was done on day 63 after the first vaccine or placebo injection. A Boston adult aged 18-55 years was the donor. Assay: immunoSEQ multiplex PCR; the TCRdb copy retains only in-frame clones and omits some. Among about half a million clones listed, roughly nine tenths were seen once. The sequence came from a person aged 18-60 years who received the Ad26.COV2.S COVID-19 vaccine or a placebo. The specimen was peripheral blood, collected in a trial of Ad26.COV2.S vaccine versus placebo. V is TRBV5-1 and J is TRBJ2-2; tentatively, D is TRBD2 (7 bases). The CDR3 is CASTPGGLTGELFF. The DNA for the CDR3 is TGCGCCAGCACGCCCGGGGGGCTCACCGGGGAGCTGTTTTTT.